The clone carrying this TCR beta chain qualifies as medium-sized. Its antigen remains unknown. Semi-nested PCR with Nested Universal Primer A followed constant-region reverse priming of full-length variable regions. One entry per CDR3 protein results from TCRdb running MiXCR on the 5' RACE reads. The sample lists some 8,700 distinct CDR3 sequences, more than 15% occurring once. V lost 4 bases, J lost 6 bases, and 10 bases lay in between. Germline CDR1 is SGHVS and CDR2 is FQNEAQ. The CDR3 is 13 amino acids. Whole-study findings and limits: Tumor Treg TCRs overlapped most with tumor naive CD4+ cells.

The clonotype originates from a female donor with breast cancer. This chain uses TRBV7-8 with TRBJ2-1; D is perhaps TRBD1 (6 bases). Sequencing input: memory CD4+ T cells sorted from blood. The subset here: memory CD4+ T cells, CD4+CD45RO+CD25-. CDR3 sequence: CASSSGRGNEQFF. DNA of the CDR3: TGTGCCAGCAGCTCCGGCAGGGGCAATGAGCAGTTCTTC.